Sequencing of this T cell receptor (beta chain) was carried out in a study of blood T cells in healthy people across ages. General study results and limits: Without sorted subsets, naive and antigen-experienced compartments could not be conclusively compared. Strongly correlated with naive T cell percentage was TCR beta diversity.

The use of a sample-barcoded 5' primer and a J-beta primer mix characterized a second PCR of about 7 to 12 cycles. Every molecule of cDNA carried a tag from a template-switch adaptor with 12 random nucleotides. Any given sample supplied a minimum of 2.5 million CDR3-containing paired-end reads. MiXCR, applied by TCRdb to the 5' RACE reads, yields one record per CDR3 protein. Of about 830,000 distinct CDR3 sequences in the sample, about three fifths were seen once. There are 15 residues in the CDR3. Germline values: CDR1 SGHDT, CDR2 YYEEEE. The V end lost 3 bases, the J end lost 1 base, and 14 bases lay between the germline ends. To note about this clonotype: The target antigen is unknown.

Sequenced sample: blood. The chain joins TRBV5-6 to TRBJ2-7; D might be TRBD1 (8 bases). The TCR originated in a man under 40 in good health. The CDR3 DNA is TGTGCCAGCAGCTCGACAGGGGAGGGATCCTACGAGCAGTACTTC. Translated, it gives CASSSTGEGSYEQYF.